One sample yielded the 12 T cell receptor beta chains listed below, sequenced in a study of molecular identifiers for immune sequencing clone quantification. TCRdb itself ran the PCR reads through MiXCR, one entry per CDR3 protein. The sample yields about 65,000 distinct CDR3 sequences, approximately 17% seen once. The sample taken for sequencing was naive CD8+ T cells from blood, with Jurkat cell RNA spiked in. Subset noted: FACS-sorted CD8+CD4-CCR7+CD45RA+ naive T cells. The receptors originated from a human donor in good health. Some libraries in this study had Jurkat cell RNA spiked in.

The V call is TRBV3-1, the J call TRBJ2-7; 9 nucleotides match TRBD1. The CDR3 has 17 amino acids. V dropped 1 base and J dropped 3; count of bases not matched to a gene: 10. Germline CDR1 LGHDT, CDR2 YNNKEL (reference sequence). The CDR3 DNA reads as TGTGCCAGCAGCCAAGCAAAGGGAGGGACAGGGATCTACGAGCAGTACTTC. Translation: CASSQAKGGTGIYEQYF.

This clonotype has at least ten counts. The rearrangement joins TRBV4-1 to TRBJ1-2; no clear D. Germline V CDR1 and CDR2: MGHRA, YSYEKL. V lost 1 base and J 4 bases, leaving 10 bases between the germline ends. The CDR3 has 14 amino acids. CDR3 amino acids: CASSQGMTSYGYTF. CDR3 nucleotide sequence: TGCGCCAGCAGCCAAGGAATGACATCCTATGGCTACACCTTC.

The table lists this clonotype with many counts. The rearrangement joins TRBV4-2 to TRBJ2-3, with 8 nucleotides matching TRBD2. V lost 4 bases and J lost 3; bases outside the gene matches: 15. Germline V gene sequence: CDR1 LGHNA, CDR2 YNFKEQ. This CDR3 spans 18 amino acids. DNA for the CDR3: TGTGCCAGCAGCCCCCTCACCCCCGACGGGAGGGAAACAGATACGCAGTATTTT. Its protein is CASSPLTPDGRETDTQYF.

This sequence joins TRBV10-1 and TRBJ2-3; TRBD1 agrees at 10 bases. V trimming: 0 bases; J trimming: 4 bases; junction bases outside the gene matches: 13. This CDR3 spans 19 amino acids. Germline CDR1 reads WNHNN; CDR2 reads SYGVQD (reference sequence). The CDR3 region has the DNA TGCGCCAGCAGTGAGTCTACCCTTACGGAGGACAGGGGGGCAGATACGCAGTATTTT. It translates to CASSESTLTEDRGADTQYF.

In its sample, this clonotype was seen many times. The rearrangement links TRBV3-1 to TRBJ2-3, with 7 bases that match TRBD2. Losses at the gene ends were 4 bases for V and 2 bases for J; bases not matched to a gene: 6. Germline V gives CDR1 LGHDT, CDR2 YNNKEL (reference sequence). This CDR3 is 15 amino acids long. The CDR3 spells CASSPRGDYTDTQYF. For the CDR3, the DNA is TGTGCCAGCAGCCCTCGCGGGGACTACACAGATACGCAGTATTTT.

V gene TRBV7-3 combines with J gene TRBJ2-1, with no clear D. The germline V gene encodes CDR1 SGHTA and CDR2 FQGTGA. CDR3 length equals 15 residues. With 5 bases removed from V and 5 bases from J, the gap between germline ends came to 16 bases. Here the CDR3 reads CASSPIGPLDNEQFF. CDR3 nucleotide sequence: TGTGCCAGCAGCCCAATCGGACCCCTTGACAATGAGCAGTTCTTC.

The chain carries TRBV12-3 or TRBV12-4 and TRBJ2-4; no reliable D call. The CDR3 sequence is 14 residues long. The V and J ends lost 5 bases and 0 bases respectively, with 8 bases between them. For the CDR3, the DNA is TGTGCCAGCAGTCACTCGCTAGCCAAAAACATTCAGTACTTC. Translating it yields CASSHSLAKNIQYF.

This clonotype has at least ten counts. The gene calls are TRBV19 and TRBJ1-5; D not resolved. The CDR3 is made up of 13 amino acids. Per the germline V gene, CDR1 is LNHDA and CDR2 is SQIVND (reference sequence). V was shortened by 3 bases and J by 4 bases, with 7 bases between the two germline ends. CDR3 in DNA: TGTGCCAGTAGTATCGGGAGGAATCAGCCCCAGCATTTT. Protein: CASSIGRNQPQHF. Combining the CDR3 with reference TRBV19 and TRBJ1-5 gives the whole variable domain DGGITQSPKYLFRKEGQNVTLSCEQNLNHDAMYWYRQDPGQGLRLIYYSQIVNDFQKGDIAEGYSVSREKKESFPLTVTSAQKNPTAFYLCASSIGRNQPQHFGDGTRLSIL.

The genes are TRBV19 and TRBJ2-3, with 7 bases that match TRBD1. The trim removed 4 bases at V and 5 bases at J, leaving 12 bases unmatched. Germline CDR1 is LNHDA and CDR2 is SQIVND (reference sequence). The CDR3 has 16 amino acids. CDR3 in DNA: TGTGCCAGTAGTAACGACAGGGAAGGAACTAAAGATACGCAGTATTTT. This sequence encodes CASSNDREGTKDTQYF.

On this clonotype: A much bigger clone sits one base away, suggesting this may be a read error. The conserved phenylalanine or tryptophan is not found at the CDR3 terminus, so this likely reflects a read error. Because the CDR3's place on the DNA is in doubt, the DNA is left out and the CDR3 is given as listed by TCRdb. The chain combines TRBV14 with TRBJ2-1; the tabulated D call, TRBD2, remains unverified against the DNA. Germline-derived CDR1 and CDR2 are SGHDN and FVKESK. The CDR3 spans 18 amino acids, including both terminal residues. This CDR3 reads CASSPGRLAPSTYNEKFS.

In regard to this clonotype: Given a much more abundant clone one base away, this may be a read error. V is TRBV14 and J is TRBJ1-1; no reliable D call. The germline V gene has CDR1 SGHDN and CDR2 FVKESK. CDR3 size: 16 residues. The CDR3 is CTSSHLGWPTNTEAFF. Here the CDR3 DNA reads TGTACCAGCAGCCATCTAGGATGGCCTACGAACACTGAAGCTTTCTTT. Full variable domain (remainder filled in from reference TRBV14 and TRBJ1-1): EAGVTQFPSHSVIEKGQTVTLRCDPISGHDNLYWYRRVMGKEIKFLLHFVKESKQDESGMPNNRFLAERTGGTYSTLKVQPAELEDSGVYFCTSSHLGWPTNTEAFFGQGTRLTVV.

This clonotype was found many times. This CDR3 is CASSPPGPSEHGYTF. In DNA form, the CDR3 reads TGTGCCAGCAGTCCCCCGGGTCCTTCCGAGCATGGCTACACCTTC. This chain uses TRBV6-6 with TRBJ1-2; D gene uncertain. The CDR3 has 15 amino acids. The V and J ends lost 5 bases and 6 bases respectively, with 19 bases between them. Germline CDR1 and CDR2: MNHNY and SVGAGI (reference sequence).